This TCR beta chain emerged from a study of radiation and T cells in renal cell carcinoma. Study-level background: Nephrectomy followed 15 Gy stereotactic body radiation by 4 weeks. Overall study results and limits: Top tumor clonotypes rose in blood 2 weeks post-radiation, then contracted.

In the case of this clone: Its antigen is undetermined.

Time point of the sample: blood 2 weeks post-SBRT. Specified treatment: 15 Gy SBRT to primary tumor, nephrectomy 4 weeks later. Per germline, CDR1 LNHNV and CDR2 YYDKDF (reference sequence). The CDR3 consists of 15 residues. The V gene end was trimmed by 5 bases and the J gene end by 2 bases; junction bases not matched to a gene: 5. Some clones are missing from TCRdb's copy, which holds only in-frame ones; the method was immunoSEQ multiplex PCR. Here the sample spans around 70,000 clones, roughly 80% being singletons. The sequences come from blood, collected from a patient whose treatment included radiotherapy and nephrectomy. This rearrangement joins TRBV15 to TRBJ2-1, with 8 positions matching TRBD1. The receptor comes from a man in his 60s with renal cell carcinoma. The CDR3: CATSDRDRTYNEQFF. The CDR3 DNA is TGTGCCACCAGCGACCGGGACAGGACCTACAATGAGCAGTTCTTC.